This TCR beta chain was documented in a study of blood T cell repertoires in COVID-19. Libraries were prepared by immunoSEQ multiplex PCR; TCRdb keeps only in-frame clonotypes and omits some of them. The sample lists around 170,000 clones, 80% to 90% occurring once. The CDR3 extends over 16 amino acids. V shed 5 bases, J shed 1 base, and the junction held 7 bases outside the gene matches. CDR1 LNHDA and CDR2 SQIVND come from the germline V gene (reference sequence). This sequence joins TRBV19 and TRBJ2-3; 9 positions match TRBD1. Sequencing input: peripheral blood. This TCR was recovered from a woman between 65 and 79 years old with acute or convalescent COVID-19. CDR3 loop: CASSDRGTGRTDTQYF. Here the CDR3 DNA reads TGTGCCAGTAGTGACCGCGGGACAGGGCGCACAGATACGCAGTATTTT. Full variable domain (rest looked up from reference TRBV19 and TRBJ2-3): DGGITQSPKYLFRKEGQNVTLSCEQNLNHDAMYWYRQDPGQGLRLIYYSQIVNDFQKGDIAEGYSVSREKKESFPLTVTSAQKNPTAFYLCASSDRGTGRTDTQYFGPGTRLTVL.